The rows below give T cell receptor beta chains drawn from one sample of a study of identifying expanded T cells in peripheral blood. The repertoire was sequenced with immunoSEQ multiplex PCR; TCRdb's copy has only in-frame clones and lacks some. The sample holds over 90,000 clones, around 90% seen once. The sample consisted of blood. The receptors were sampled from a person between 18 and 75 years old in good health. CDR3s include the opening cysteine and the closing phenylalanine or tryptophan. D genes are given only for firm matches. The size field is filled for only some rows; it gives once, few, many or a size class.

TRBV19	.	.	TRBJ1-6	CASSGGVRSSYNSPLHF	TGTGCCAGTAGTGGGGGAGTCCGGAGCTCCTATAATTCACCCCTCCACTTT
TRBV29-1	.	.	TRBJ2-7	CSARLVGSHEQYF	TGCAGCGCTCGTCTAGTAGGATCTCACGAGCAGTACTTC
TRBV2	.	few	TRBJ2-1	CASSSWGYEQFF	TGTGCCAGCAGTTCTTGGGGCTATGAGCAGTTCTTC
TRBV19	.	.	TRBJ1-3	CASSIKKGVKGGNTIYF	TGTGCCAGTAGTATAAAGAAGGGTGTGAAAGGAGGAAACACCATATATTTT
TRBV7-3	.	once	TRBJ2-7	CASSRGTEPPYEQYF	TGTGCCAGCAGCCGCGGGACGGAACCCCCCTACGAGCAGTACTTC
TRBV20-1	.	.	TRBJ1-2	CSTAGNYGYTF	TGCAGTACGGCAGGGAACTATGGCTACACCTTC
TRBV6-1	TRBD1	.	TRBJ1-5	CASSSRQGAGQPQHF	TGTGCCAGCAGTTCCCGACAGGGAGCGGGACAGCCCCAGCATTTT
TRBV11-3	TRBD2	.	TRBJ2-2	CASSARTSGAGELFF	TGTGCCAGCAGCGCACGGACTAGCGGGGCCGGGGAGCTGTTTTTT
TRBV6-1	.	.	TRBJ1-5	CASSGPPTEKPQHF	TGTGCCAGCAGTGGACCCCCCACCGAAAAGCCCCAGCATTTT
TRBV11-3	.	.	TRBJ2-3	CASKGPSTDTQYF	TGTGCCAGCAAGGGGCCTAGCACAGATACGCAGTATTTT
TRBV5-1	TRBD1	.	TRBJ1-1	CASSGGQMNTEAFF	TGCGCCAGCAGCGGGGGACAGATGAACACTGAAGCTTTCTTT
TRBV13	.	.	TRBJ1-5	CASSRSGPQHF	TGTGCCAGCAGCAGGAGCGGGCCCCAGCATTTT
TRBV5-1	.	.	TRBJ2-2	CASSSGTVNTGELFF	TGCGCCAGCAGCTCCGGGACGGTGAACACCGGGGAGCTGTTTTTT